Listed below are T cell receptor beta chains from one sample, sequenced in a study of molecular identifiers for immune sequencing clone quantification. In TCRdb, the PCR reads were re-called with MiXCR into one record per CDR3 protein. This sample carries over 300,000 distinct CDR3 sequences, roughly a quarter of them seen once, and the ten largest clones take 0.65% to 0.75%. The sequencing sample was made of naive CD8+ T cells from blood, with Jurkat cell RNA spiked in. The receptors originated from a human donor in good health. Some libraries in this study had Jurkat cell RNA spiked in. Each CDR3 is given with its conserved first and last residue. Each record gives: V gene, J gene, CDR3 protein.

TRBV27,TRBJ2-1,CASSAGPPNYNEQFF
TRBV12-3/TRBV12-4,TRBJ1-1,CASSLSTGGGEAFF
TRBV5-6,TRBJ2-7,CASSLAGGDSSYEQYF
TRBV5-1,TRBJ2-7,CASSTDLSYEQYF
TRBV27,TRBJ1-4,CASSLSVGSQFEKLFF
TRBV6-1,TRBJ1-2,CASRDTRWGAANYGYTF
TRBV21-1,TRBJ1-6,CASSSSTASSYNSPLHF
TRBV30,TRBJ1-2,CAWESGNNYGYTF
TRBV9,TRBJ2-1,CASSVGQYNEQFF
TRBV10-3,TRBJ2-3,CAIAGGSTDTQYF
TRBV20-1,TRBJ2-6,CSADRGPTSGANVLTF
TRBV2,TRBJ2-3,CASREQGLANTDTQYF
TRBV6-5,TRBJ2-7,CASRVSGLAYEQYF
TRBV27,TRBJ2-3,CASRLAASTDTQYF
TRBV7-9,TRBJ1-5,CASSLAGGLSGQPQHF
TRBV6-2/TRBV6-3,TRBJ1-5,CVSNPWSNQPQHF
TRBV6-1,TRBJ1-5,CASSYDSTYSNQPQHF
TRBV28,TRBJ1-1,CASSFWRLGQQNTEAFF
TRBV29-1,TRBJ2-3,CSVDGLTTDTQYF
TRBV7-9,TRBJ2-7,CASSLEWGLGAYEQYF
TRBV28,TRBJ1-1,CASGLVIGQGITEAFF
TRBV7-9,TRBJ2-3,CASSPQGGGSTDTQYF
TRBV9,TRBJ2-5,CASSKREGLETQYF
TRBV6-2/TRBV6-3,TRBJ2-1,CASHPGLAGGDAQFF
TRBV20-1,TRBJ2-7,CSALGGALRDEQYF
TRBV29-1,TRBJ2-5,CSVGGATETQYF
TRBV9,TRBJ1-1,CASSVDFTGSPEAFF
TRBV11-2,TRBJ2-3,CASTPGRTQYF
TRBV9,TRBJ2-6,CASSTSPGANVLTF
TRBV4-1,TRBJ2-2,CASSQEVRGVNTGELFF
TRBV6-6,TRBJ2-7,CASSYFPSSYEQCF
TRBV4-3,TRBJ2-7,CARSRSSAGYYEQYF
TRBV3-1,TRBJ1-1,CASSQDDSMNTEAFF
TRBV12-3/TRBV12-4,TRBJ2-1,CASARGLAGLGEQFF
TRBV5-1,TRBJ2-5,CASSPTGAIQETQYF
TRBV6-2/TRBV6-3,TRBJ1-1,CASCLTVMNTEAFF
TRBV5-6,TRBJ2-3,CASSLELAGGGTDTQYF
TRBV7-9,TRBJ2-3,CASSLQHPSTDTQYF
TRBV5-4,TRBJ2-1,CASKFEGGGGEQFF
TRBV19,TRBJ2-7,CASSRTSGRSDEQYF
TRBV27,TRBJ1-1,CASSYDRIGEAFF
TRBV4-3,TRBJ2-2,CASSQERDRSYTGELFF
TRBV11-2,TRBJ2-3,CASSLDGIAGGTDTQYF
TRBV30,TRBJ2-1,CAWSVRLAYNEQFF
TRBV19,TRBJ2-2,CASSIYPNTGELFF
TRBV6-2/TRBV6-3,TRBJ2-3,CASSQRTSSDTDTQYF
TRBV4-1,TRBJ2-3,CASSQVSSTTDTQYF
TRBV7-9,TRBJ2-3,CASSSDRGYSTDTQYF
TRBV24-1,TRBJ2-4,CATSDGTGEAKNIQYF
TRBV5-6,TRBJ2-3,CATSSHTLTSTDTQSF
TRBV6-2/TRBV6-3,TRBJ1-1,CASRPGREGGTEAFF